This T cell receptor (beta chain) was captured by sequencing in a study of human T cells and chemical hapten exposure. Study background: Mainly, slight library volume differences in the pool made TCR yields vary.

TCRdb processed the RACE reads anew with MiXCR; each CDR3 protein has one entry. The data show 56,000 or so distinct CDR3 sequences, 8.5% to 10% seen once. Concerning this clonotype: The antigen is undetermined.

Findings and caveats of the study: PT1 expanded TCR counts and patch test score were linked, and their correlation was positive.

Time point denoted: pre-sensitization, week 0. Specified treatment: therapeutic diphenylcyclopropenone sensitization with weekly scalp DPC. Total RNA was isolated from unfractionated whole blood. The length of the CDR3 is 15 residues. Germline values: CDR1 SGHAT, CDR2 FQDESV (reference sequence). V lost 5 bases and J lost 7, with 17 bases in between. The clonotype comes from a woman in her twenties or thirties with alopecia areata. Some clones in this sample may be carry-over from other donors' samples. This rearrangement joins TRBV11-1 to TRBJ2-2, with a possible D match to TRBD2 (6 bases). The sequencing here drew on whole blood, taken in connection with sensitization to the hapten diphenylcyclopropenone (DPC). This chain's CDR3 is CASSRSGEENGELFF. The CDR3 DNA reads as TGTGCCAGCAGCCGCTCCGGGGAGGAGAACGGGGAGCTGTTTTTT. Variable domain in full (rest from reference TRBV11-1 and TRBJ2-2): EAEVAQSPRYKITEKSQAVAFWCDPISGHATLYWYRQILGQGPELLVQFQDESVVDDSQLPKDRFSAERLKGVDSTLKIQPAELGDSAMYLCASSRSGEENGELFFGEGSRLTVL.